The entry that follows covers one T cell receptor beta chain sequence. This entry belongs to a study of blood T cell repertoires in COVID-19. Study-wide background: Spain, Italy and the United States supplied samples that represented acute and convalescent COVID-19. T cells, B-cell-depleted T cells, or PBMCs supplied cDNA or gDNA.

Original data processing: It was from reference gene primer amplification that nucleated cell counts were estimated. The protocol was immunoSEQ multiplex PCR, while the TCRdb copy is restricted to in-frame clones and leaves out a portion. V and J calls and clone size are as listed in that table; D and trimming were resolved from the DNA. This sample carries 140,000 to 150,000 clones, about 85% of them seen once, and the ten largest clones take under 3%. CDR3 size: 14 residues. Germline CDR1 reads SNHLY; CDR2 reads FYNNEI. The junction had 9 bases not matched to a gene; V was cut back by 7 bases and J by 7 bases.

This clonotype was obtained from a woman aged 40 to 50 with active or convalescent COVID-19. V gene TRBV2 combines with J gene TRBJ1-4; 7 bases agree with TRBD1. The sequenced sample consisted of peripheral blood. The chain's CDR3 is CASIPDRSSEKLFF. The CDR3, as DNA: TGTGCCAGCATCCCGGACAGGTCTTCTGAAAAACTGTTTTTT.